Presented here are 4 T cell receptor beta chains from one specimen sequenced in a study of neoadjuvant anti-PD-1 for oral cavity cancer. Sequencing used immunoSEQ multiplex PCR; TCRdb keeps in-frame clones, though not all of them. The data show about 37,000 clones, approximately 40% seen once. The time point: after neoadjuvant nivolumab, at surgical resection. Sequences were derived from tumor tissue, sampled after nivolumab (anti-PD-1) treatment. Receptors originate from a person aged 35 to 85 with oral cavity squamous cell carcinoma.

This chain uses TRBV23-1 with TRBJ1-2; possibly TRBD1 for D (5 bases). TRBV23-1 is assigned to the ORF class and has an uncertain function. Between the trimmed V and J ends, which lost 6 bases and 4 bases, there was a span of 15 bases. CDR3 length equals 14 residues. CDR3 residues: CASRPSPGPYGYTF. The CDR3 DNA follows: TGCGCCAGCAGACCCTCTCCAGGGCCCTATGGCTACACCTTC.

V is TRBV4-1 and J is TRBJ1-2; possibly TRBD1 for D (5 bases). CDR1 is MGHRA, CDR2 YSYEKL, per germline. The CDR3 runs 13 residues. The V end was cut by 4 bases, the J end by 4 bases, with 10 bases between. Written as DNA, the CDR3 is TGCGCCAGCAGCCTGCAGGGATCCTATGGCTACACCTTC. It encodes CASSLQGSYGYTF.

This clone was recorded only once. The gene calls are TRBV5-1 and TRBJ2-1, with 8 nucleotides matching TRBD2. The CDR3 has 15 residues. V shed 3 bases, J shed 6 bases, and the junction held 8 bases outside the gene matches. The germline gives CDR1 SGHRS, CDR2 YFSETQ. In DNA form, the CDR3 reads TGCGCCAGCAGCTACCTGGCGGGAGGAGGCAATGAGCAGTTCTTC. Translated: CASSYLAGGGNEQFF.

This clone was observed at least ten times. This sequence joins TRBV4-1 and TRBJ1-1; D might be TRBD1 (5 bases). CDR3 length: 14 residues. Trimming took 7 bases from V and 0 from J, leaving 12 bases between them. The germline gives CDR1 MGHRA, CDR2 YSYEKL. The CDR3 loop reads CASTRGALNTEAFF. The DNA for the CDR3 is TGCGCCAGCACTCGAGGGGCGTTGAACACTGAAGCTTTCTTT.